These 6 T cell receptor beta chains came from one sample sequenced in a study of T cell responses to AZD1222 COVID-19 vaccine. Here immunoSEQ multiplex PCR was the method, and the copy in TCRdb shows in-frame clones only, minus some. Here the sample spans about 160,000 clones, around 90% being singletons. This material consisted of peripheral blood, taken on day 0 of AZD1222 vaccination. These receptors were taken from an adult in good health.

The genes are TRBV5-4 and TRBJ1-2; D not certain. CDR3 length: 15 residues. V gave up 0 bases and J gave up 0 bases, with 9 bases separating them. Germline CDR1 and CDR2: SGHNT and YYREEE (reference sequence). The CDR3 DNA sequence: TGTGCCAGCAGCTTGGGGTTGGACCCTAACTATGGCTACACCTTC. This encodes CASSLGLDPNYGYTF.

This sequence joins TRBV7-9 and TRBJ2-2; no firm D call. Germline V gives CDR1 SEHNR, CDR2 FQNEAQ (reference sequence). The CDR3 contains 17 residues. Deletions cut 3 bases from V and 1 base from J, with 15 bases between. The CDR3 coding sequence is TGTGCCAGCAGCTTCCCGGCCGGGCAGCGGAACACCGGGGAGCTGTTTTTT. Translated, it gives CASSFPAGQRNTGELFF.

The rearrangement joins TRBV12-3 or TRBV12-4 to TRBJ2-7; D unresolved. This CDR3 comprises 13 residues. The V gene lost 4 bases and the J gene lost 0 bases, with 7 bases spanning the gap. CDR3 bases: TGTGCCAGCAGTTGGGCCCTCTCCTACGAGCAGTACTTC. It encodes CASSWALSYEQYF.

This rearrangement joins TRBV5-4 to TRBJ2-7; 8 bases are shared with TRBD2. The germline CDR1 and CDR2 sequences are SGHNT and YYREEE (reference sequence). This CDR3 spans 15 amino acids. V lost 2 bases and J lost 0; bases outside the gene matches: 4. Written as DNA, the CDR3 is TGTGCCAGCAGCTTTACTAGCGGAAGCTCCTACGAGCAGTACTTC. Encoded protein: CASSFTSGSSYEQYF.

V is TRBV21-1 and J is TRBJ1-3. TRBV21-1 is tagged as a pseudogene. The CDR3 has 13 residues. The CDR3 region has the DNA TGTGCCAGCAGCAATAGCTCTGGAAACACCATATATTTT. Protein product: CASSNSSGNTIYF.

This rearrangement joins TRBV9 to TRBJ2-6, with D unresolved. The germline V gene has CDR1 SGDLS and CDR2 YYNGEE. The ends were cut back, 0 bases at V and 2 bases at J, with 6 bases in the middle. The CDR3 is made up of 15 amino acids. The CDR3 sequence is CASSVDGTGANVLTF. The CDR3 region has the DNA TGTGCCAGCAGCGTAGATGGTACTGGGGCCAACGTCCTGACTTTC. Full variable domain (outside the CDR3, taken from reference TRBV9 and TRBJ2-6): DSGVTQTPKHLITATGQRVTLRCSPRSGDLSVYWYQQSLDQGLQFLIQYYNGEERAKGNILERFSAQQFPDLHSELNLSSLELGDSALYFCASSVDGTGANVLTFGAGSRLTVL.